This TCR beta chain stems from a study of shared clonotypes between healthy human individuals. Study as a whole: The cohort comprised a couple of women and a few men. Their ages spanned 18 to 49 years.

Method: immunoSEQ multiplex PCR; TCRdb's copy keeps in-frame clones and lacks some. The sample lists about 820,000 clones; around 92% were seen once. The CDR3 spans 16 residues. Germline CDR1 and CDR2: SGHVS and FQNEAQ. Trimming pared 5 bases from V and 4 bases from J, leaving 20 bases between. The naive CD8 population came from CD45RO-negative cells selected for CCR7, without terminally differentiated effector memory CD45RA+ cells. This sequence joins TRBV7-8 and TRBJ1-2, with D hard to call. The source material was naive CD8+ T cells sorted from blood. This TCR was recovered from a man in his thirties or forties in good health. The CDR3 loop reads CASSAKRTRKTYGYTF. DNA of the CDR3: TGTGCCAGCAGCGCGAAGCGGACCCGAAAGACCTATGGCTACACCTTC. The entire variable domain, with the rest obtained from reference TRBV7-8 and TRBJ1-2, is as follows: GAGVSQSPRYKVAKRGQDVALRCDPISGHVSLFWYQQALGQGPEFLTYFQNEAQLDKSGLPSDRFFAERPEGSVSTLKIQRTQQEDSAVYLCASSAKRTRKTYGYTFGSGTRLTVV.